These 8 T cell receptor beta chains came from one sample sequenced in a study of T cells in Graves' hyperthyroidism and ophthalmopathy. TCR beta CDR3 sequences were amplified from RNA transcripts. First-round RT-PCR targeting the TCR CDR3 was performed with the HTBI primer set. TCRdb itself ran the multiplex PCR reads through MiXCR, one entry per CDR3 protein. This table has about 340,000 distinct CDR3 sequences, about 20% appearing once. Input material: blood. Source of these receptors: a woman aged 45-65 years with Graves' hyperthyroidism.

The table lists this clonotype with a few counts. This chain connects TRBV12-3 or TRBV12-4 to TRBJ2-7; D is perhaps TRBD2 (5 bases). Trimming removed 6 bases at V and 3 bases at J, with 9 bases between. This CDR3 has 12 amino acids. CDR3 nucleotide sequence: TGTGCCAGCAGCCCCGGGAACTACGAGCAGTACGTC. It encodes CASSPGNYEQYV.

The rearrangement joins TRBV24-1 to TRBJ1-5; D is undetermined. Per the germline V gene, CDR1 is KGHDR and CDR2 is SFDVKD. The CDR3 extends over 13 amino acids. Trimming removed 1 base at V and 9 bases at J, with 9 bases between. CDR3 bases: TGTGCCACCAGTGATTTAAGTATCGGGCCCCAGCATTTT. This sequence encodes CATSDLSIGPQHF.

CDR3 DNA sequence: TGTGCCAGCAGCTTTTTTCCCGACAGTCCCGATGGCTACACCTTC. Protein: CASSFFPDSPDGYTF. The V gene is TRBV12-3 or TRBV12-4, the J gene TRBJ1-2; a weak D match, TRBD1 (5 bases). Trimming took 6 bases from V and 6 from J, leaving 20 bases between them. CDR3 size: 15 residues.

This clonotype was counted a few times. The chain joins TRBV9 to TRBJ1-3; TRBD1 is a possible D gene (6 bases). Trimming shortened V by 3 bases and J by 0 bases, and 13 bases separated the two germline ends. The germline CDR1 and CDR2 sequences are SGDLS and YYNGEE. There are 16 residues in the CDR3. This chain's CDR3 is CASSAAGQSSGNTIYF. The CDR3, as DNA: TGTGCCAGCAGCGCAGCTGGACAGTCCTCTGGAAACACCATATATTTT.

V gene TRBV3-1 combines with J gene TRBJ1-2; D is unresolved. V shed 2 bases and J shed 5 bases, with 15 bases lying between them. The CDR3 is 15 residues long. Germline values: CDR1 LGHDT, CDR2 YNNKEL (reference sequence). This CDR3 reads CASSQSFPGLYGYTF. The CDR3 DNA is TGTGCCAGCAGCCAATCGTTTCCGGGGTTATATGGCTACACCTTC.

To note about this clonotype: A much larger clone differs from this one at a single base, so this may be a read error. This CDR3 fails to terminate in the conserved phenylalanine or tryptophan, so it likely reflects a read error. This chain joins TRBV2 and TRBJ2-5; D unclear. Germline CDR1 and CDR2: SNHLY and FYNNEI. The V end was cut by 2 bases, the J end by 2 bases, with 12 bases between. This CDR3 comprises 15 residues. The CDR3 here is CASSERVSAQETQYL. The CDR3 DNA follows: TGTGCCAGCAGTGAACGGGTTTCGGCTCAAGAGACCCAGTACCTC.

J is TRBJ1-6 and V is TRBV5-4; a possible D gene is TRBD1 (6 bases). The CDR3 sequence is 16 residues long. Trimming took off 4 bases at V and 6 bases at J, with 17 bases between the two ends. Germline CDR1 and CDR2: SGHNT and YYREEE (reference sequence). CDR3 in amino acids: CASSPRVDSVNSPLHF. CDR3 sequence (DNA): TGTGCCAGCAGCCCCCGGGTGGACAGCGTTAATTCACCCCTCCACTTT.

This clonotype was observed many times. The chain is built from TRBV28 and TRBJ2-7; no clear D. The CDR3 is 12 amino acids. The germline V gene has CDR1 MDHEN and CDR2 SYDVKM. V shed 6 bases and J shed 3 bases, with 9 bases lying between them. In nucleotides, the CDR3 is TGTGCCAGCAGCCCCCTGGACTACGAGCAGTACTTC. Encoded protein: CASSPLDYEQYF.